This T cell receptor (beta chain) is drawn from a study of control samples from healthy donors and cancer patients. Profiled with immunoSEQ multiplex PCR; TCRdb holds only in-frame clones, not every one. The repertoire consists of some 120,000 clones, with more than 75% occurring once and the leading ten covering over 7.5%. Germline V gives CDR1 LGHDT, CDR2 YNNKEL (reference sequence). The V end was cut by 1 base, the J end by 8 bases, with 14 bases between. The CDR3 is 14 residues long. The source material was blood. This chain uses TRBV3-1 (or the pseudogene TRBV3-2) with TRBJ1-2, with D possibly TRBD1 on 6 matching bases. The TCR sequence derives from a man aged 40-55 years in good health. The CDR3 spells CASSQAGQGHGYTF. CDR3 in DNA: TGTGCCAGCAGCCAAGCGGGGCAGGGGCACGGCTACACCTTC.